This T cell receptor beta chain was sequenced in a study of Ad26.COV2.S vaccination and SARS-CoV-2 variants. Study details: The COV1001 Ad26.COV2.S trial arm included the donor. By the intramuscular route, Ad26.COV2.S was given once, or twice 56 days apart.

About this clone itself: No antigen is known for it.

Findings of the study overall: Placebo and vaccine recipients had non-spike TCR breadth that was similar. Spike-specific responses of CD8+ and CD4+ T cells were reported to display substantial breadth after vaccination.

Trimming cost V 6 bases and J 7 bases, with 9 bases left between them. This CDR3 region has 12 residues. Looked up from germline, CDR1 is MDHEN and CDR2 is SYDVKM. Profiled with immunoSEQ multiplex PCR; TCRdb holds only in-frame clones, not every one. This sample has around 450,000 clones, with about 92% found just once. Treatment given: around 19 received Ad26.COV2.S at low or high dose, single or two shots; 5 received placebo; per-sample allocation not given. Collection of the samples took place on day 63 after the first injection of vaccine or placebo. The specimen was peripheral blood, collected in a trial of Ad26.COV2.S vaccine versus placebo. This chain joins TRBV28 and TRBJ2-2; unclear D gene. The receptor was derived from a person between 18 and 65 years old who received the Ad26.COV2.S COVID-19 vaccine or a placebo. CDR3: CASRSGDGELFF. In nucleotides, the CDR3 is TGTGCCAGCAGGTCCGGAGACGGGGAGCTGTTTTTT.